This passage covers 14 T cell receptor beta chains from one sample sequenced in a study of somatic mutations in cytotoxic T cells in rheumatoid arthritis. The repertoire was sequenced with immunoSEQ multiplex PCR; TCRdb's copy has only in-frame clones and lacks some. The sample shows just over 15,000 clones, more than 70% of them seen only once. The sequenced material came from CD8+ T cells sorted from blood. These receptor sequences come from an adult with rheumatoid arthritis.

This clone has just one count. This chain joins TRBV2 and TRBJ1-1; no definite D call. CDR3 size: 15 residues. Germline CDR1 is SNHLY and CDR2 is FYNNEI. With 7 bases removed from V and 3 bases from J, the gap between germline ends came to 18 bases. In DNA form, the CDR3 reads TGTGCCAGCAATGCGGAGGGTCCATGGGACACTGAAGCTTTCTTT. Encoded protein: CASNAEGPWDTEAFF.

This chain connects TRBV11-2 to TRBJ2-1; D may be TRBD2 (5 bases). This CDR3 is 14 amino acids long. CDR1 and CDR2 from the germline V gene are SGHAT and FQNNGV. V was trimmed by 2 bases and J by 5 bases, leaving 10 bases between them. CDR3 in DNA: TGTGCCAGCAGCTTAAACGGGAACCACAATGAGCAGTTCTTC. Its translation: CASSLNGNHNEQFF.

The rearrangement links TRBV11-2 to TRBJ1-4; D call uncertain. The CDR3 covers 15 residues. Germline assignment: CDR1 SGHAT and CDR2 FQNNGV. V was trimmed by 1 base and J by 5 bases, leaving 11 bases between them. The CDR3 DNA sequence: TGTGCCAGCAGCTTAGGGGTGACGGAGAATGAAAAACTGTTTTTT. Its translation: CASSLGVTENEKLFF.

The chain employs TRBV10-2 and TRBJ1-2, with no clear D. Germline CDR1 WSHSY, CDR2 SAAADI. CDR3 length: 14 amino acids. Trimming took 3 bases from V and 8 from J, leaving 16 bases between them. Written as DNA, the CDR3 is TGCGCCAGCAGTGACTCCCCCGGAGGGAACGGCTACACCTTC. Amino acid sequence: CASSDSPGGNGYTF.

The chain links TRBV6-6 to TRBJ2-7, with a weak D call TRBD1 (5 bases). V gave up 0 bases and J gave up 6 bases, with 15 bases separating them. The length of the CDR3 is 15 residues. Germline CDR1 and CDR2: MNHNY and SVGAGI (reference sequence). CDR3 nucleotide sequence: TGTGCCAGCAGTTACTCGTTCTCAGGGAAGGGCGAGCAGTACTTC. It yields the protein CASSYSFSGKGEQYF.

The chain combines TRBV7-7 with TRBJ2-1; D perhaps matches TRBD1 (6 bases). The germline V gene encodes CDR1 SSHAT and CDR2 FNYEAQ (reference sequence). The CDR3 spans 15 residues. Trimming left V 5 bases short and J 2 bases short, with 13 bases between. CDR3 region: CASSQGSRPYNEQFF. CDR3 DNA sequence: TGTGCCAGCAGCCAGGGGTCGCGCCCCTACAATGAGCAGTTCTTC. The full variable domain, its missing parts supplied by reference TRBV7-7 and TRBJ2-1, is GAGVSQSPRYKVTKRGQDVTLRCDPISSHATLYWYQQALGQGPEFLTYFNYEAQPDKSGLPSDRFSAERPEGSISTLTIQRTEQRDSAMYRCASSQGSRPYNEQFFGPGTRLTVL.

The CDR3 reads CASSEGPARADTQYF. The CDR3, as DNA: TGTGCCAGCAGCGAAGGACCGGCGCGGGCAGATACGCAGTATTTT. J is TRBJ2-3 and V is TRBV7-6, with D possibly matching TRBD2 (5 bases). CDR3 size: 15 residues. Trimming left V 5 bases short and J 4 bases short, with 16 bases between. In germline, CDR1 is SGHVS, CDR2 FNYEAQ.

This chain uses TRBV7-8 with TRBJ2-7; D assignment may be TRBD1 or TRBD2 (5 bases each). The V end was cut by 1 base, the J end by 4 bases, with 8 bases between. The CDR3 is made up of 13 amino acids. Germline CDR1 and CDR2: SGHVS and FQNEAQ. The CDR3 DNA reads as TGTGCCAGCAGCTTAGGGGGCGGGTACGAGCAGTACTTC. Translation: CASSLGGGYEQYF.

This rearrangement joins TRBV29-1 to TRBJ1-4; TRBD1 matches at 8 bases. This CDR3 region has 18 residues. Germline trimming cut 7 bases from V and 3 bases from J; bases unmatched to any gene: 19. Germline V gene lookup returns CDR1 SQVTM and CDR2 ANQGSEA. CDR3 coding DNA: TGCAGCGCCACCCACCGGGACAGGAGTGAGGGATCTAATGAAAAACTGTTTTTT. Translating it yields CSATHRDRSEGSNEKLFF.

The CDR3 sequence is CASRPPDDVLETQYF. The CDR3 coding sequence is TGTGCCAGCAGGCCCCCGGACGACGTTTTGGAGACCCAGTACTTC. This chain uses TRBV6-1 with TRBJ2-5; D unclear. Germline lookup yields CDR1 MNHNS and CDR2 SASEGT. The CDR3 extends over 15 amino acids. V was pared by 6 bases and J by 5 bases, with 19 bases between.

This chain connects TRBV4-1 to TRBJ2-1; 8 bases map to TRBD1. Germline CDR1 MGHRA, CDR2 YSYEKL. The CDR3 is made up of 16 amino acids. Losses at the gene ends were 1 base for V and 3 bases for J; bases not matched to a gene: 5. CDR3 nucleotide sequence: TGCGCCAGCAGCCAAGTTACAGGGGGACTCTACAATGAGCAGTTCTTC. It translates to CASSQVTGGLYNEQFF.

The rearrangement uses TRBV9 and TRBJ1-1, with D perhaps TRBD1 (6 bases). The CDR3 extends over 14 amino acids. CDR1 and CDR2 from the germline V gene are SGDLS and YYNGEE. The V and J ends lost 3 bases and 6 bases respectively, with 15 bases between them. The CDR3 protein is CASSARRGAAEAFF. The CDR3 DNA sequence: TGTGCCAGCAGCGCACGGCGGGGGGCTGCTGAAGCTTTCTTT.

In DNA form, the CDR3 reads TGTGCCAGCAGGCCCGGGCCGGGGGGTTCACCCCTCCACTTT. The encoded protein is CASRPGPGGSPLHF. The chain uses TRBV6-6 and TRBJ1-6, with D tentatively TRBD1 (5 bases). This CDR3 comprises 14 residues. Trimming left V 6 bases short and J 9 bases short, with 15 bases between. CDR1 MNHNY and CDR2 SVGAGI come from the germline V gene (reference sequence).

The V call is TRBV11-2, the J call TRBJ2-3; perhaps TRBD2 as D (6 bases). The CDR3 is 15 residues long. Looked up from germline, CDR1 is SGHAT and CDR2 is FQNNGV. Trimming took 3 bases from V and 2 from J, leaving 12 bases between them. For the CDR3, the DNA is TGTGCCAGCAGCTTGTTGCGGGGCCACACAGATACGCAGTATTTT. Encoded protein: CASSLLRGHTDTQYF.